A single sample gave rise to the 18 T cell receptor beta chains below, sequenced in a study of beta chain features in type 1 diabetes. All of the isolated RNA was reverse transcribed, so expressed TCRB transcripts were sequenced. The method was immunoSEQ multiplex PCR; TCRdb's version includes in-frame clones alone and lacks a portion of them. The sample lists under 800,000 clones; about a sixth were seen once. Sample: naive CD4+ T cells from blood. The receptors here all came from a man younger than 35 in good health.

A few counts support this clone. The CDR3 reads CAISVTSGQETQYF. As DNA, the CDR3 is TGTGCCATCAGCGTGACTAGCGGCCAAGAGACCCAGTACTTC. The chain recombines TRBV10-3 with TRBJ2-5, with 9 bases matching TRBD2. The CDR3 is 14 amino acids. Germline V gene lookup returns CDR1 ENHRY and CDR2 SYGVKD. After removal of 6 bases from V and 1 base from J, the junction contained 3 bases not matched to a gene.

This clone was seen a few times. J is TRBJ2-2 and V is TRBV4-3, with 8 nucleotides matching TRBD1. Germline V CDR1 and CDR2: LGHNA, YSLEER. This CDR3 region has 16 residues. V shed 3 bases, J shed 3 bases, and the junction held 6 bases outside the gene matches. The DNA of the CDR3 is TGCGCCAGCAGCCATCCCCAGGGGGCACACACCGGGGAGCTGTTTTTT. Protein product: CASSHPQGAHTGELFF.

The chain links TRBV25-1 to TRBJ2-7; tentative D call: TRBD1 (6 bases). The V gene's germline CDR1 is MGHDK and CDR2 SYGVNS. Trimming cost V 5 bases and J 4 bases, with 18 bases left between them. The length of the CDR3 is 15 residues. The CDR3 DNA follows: TGTGCCAGCAGTACCGGGACAACCATAAATTACGAGCAGTACTTC. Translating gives CASSTGTTINYEQYF.

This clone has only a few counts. As DNA, the CDR3 is TGTGCCAGTAGTGCCCAACCGCAAATCAGCTCCTACAATGAGCAGTTCTTC. It encodes CASSAQPQISSYNEQFF. The rearrangement links TRBV19 to TRBJ2-1; D unclear. Per germline, CDR1 LNHDA and CDR2 SQIVND (reference sequence). The CDR3 consists of 17 residues. Between the trimmed V and J ends, which lost 5 bases and 0 bases, there was a span of 17 bases.

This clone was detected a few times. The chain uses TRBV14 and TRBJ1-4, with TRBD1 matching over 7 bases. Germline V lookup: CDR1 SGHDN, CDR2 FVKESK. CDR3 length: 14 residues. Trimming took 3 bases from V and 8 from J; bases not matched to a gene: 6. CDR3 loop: CASSHDREGEKLFF. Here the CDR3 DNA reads TGTGCCAGCAGCCACGACAGGGAAGGCGAAAAACTGTTTTTT.

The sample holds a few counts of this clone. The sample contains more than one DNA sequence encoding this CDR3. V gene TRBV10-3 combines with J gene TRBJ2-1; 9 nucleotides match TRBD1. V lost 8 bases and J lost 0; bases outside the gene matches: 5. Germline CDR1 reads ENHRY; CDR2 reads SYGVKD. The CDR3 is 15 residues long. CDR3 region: CAIRTTGGSYNEQFF. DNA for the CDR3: TGTGCCATCCGAACGACAGGGGGCTCCTACAATGAGCAGTTCTTC.

The CDR3 reads CASSPMGDQPQHF. The CDR3 coding sequence is TGTGCCAGCTCCCCGATGGGGGATCAGCCCCAGCATTTT. This chain connects TRBV18 to TRBJ1-5, with D perhaps TRBD1 (5 bases). The V end lost 6 bases, the J end lost 5 bases, and 11 bases lay between the germline ends. The CDR3 extends over 13 amino acids. The V gene's germline CDR1 is KGHSH and CDR2 LQKENI.

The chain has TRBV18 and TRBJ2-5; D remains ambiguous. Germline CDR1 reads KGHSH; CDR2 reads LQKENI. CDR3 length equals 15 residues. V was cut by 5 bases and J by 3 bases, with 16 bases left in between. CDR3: CASSSRSGFEETQYF. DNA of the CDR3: TGTGCCAGCTCATCACGGTCGGGTTTCGAAGAGACCCAGTACTTC.

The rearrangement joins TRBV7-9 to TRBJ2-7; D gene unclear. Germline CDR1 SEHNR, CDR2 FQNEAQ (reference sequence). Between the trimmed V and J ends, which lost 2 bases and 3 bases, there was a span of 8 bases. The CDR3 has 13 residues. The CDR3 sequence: CASSLRAVYEQYF. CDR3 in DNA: TGTGCCAGCAGCTTACGGGCGGTCTACGAGCAGTACTTC.

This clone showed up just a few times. The CDR3 loop is CASSPRAPLETQYF. The CDR3 DNA reads TGTGCCAGCAGCCCCCGGGCCCCCCTGGAGACCCAGTACTTC. The genes are TRBV6-1 and TRBJ2-5; no clear D. Trimming pared 6 bases from V and 5 bases from J, leaving 16 bases between. Germline CDR1 MNHNS, CDR2 SASEGT. There are 14 residues in the CDR3.

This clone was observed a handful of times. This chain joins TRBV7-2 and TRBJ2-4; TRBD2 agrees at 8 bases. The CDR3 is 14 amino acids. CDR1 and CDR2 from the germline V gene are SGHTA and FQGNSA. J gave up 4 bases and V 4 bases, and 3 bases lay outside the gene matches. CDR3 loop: CASSSGTSKNIQYF. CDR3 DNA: TGTGCCAGCAGCTCCGGGACTAGTAAAAACATTCAGTACTTC.

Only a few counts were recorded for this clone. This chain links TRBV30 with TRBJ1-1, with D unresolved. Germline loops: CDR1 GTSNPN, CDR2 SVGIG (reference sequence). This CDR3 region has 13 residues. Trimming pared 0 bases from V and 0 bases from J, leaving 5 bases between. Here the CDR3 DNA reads TGTGCCTGGAGTGTACGGATGAACACTGAAGCTTTCTTT. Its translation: CAWSVRMNTEAFF.

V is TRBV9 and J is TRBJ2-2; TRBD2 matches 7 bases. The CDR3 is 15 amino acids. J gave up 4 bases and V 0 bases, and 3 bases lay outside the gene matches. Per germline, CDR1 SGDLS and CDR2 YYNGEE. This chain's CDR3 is CASSVEGGGTGELFF. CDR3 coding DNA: TGTGCCAGCAGCGTAGAAGGCGGGGGCACCGGGGAGCTGTTTTTT.

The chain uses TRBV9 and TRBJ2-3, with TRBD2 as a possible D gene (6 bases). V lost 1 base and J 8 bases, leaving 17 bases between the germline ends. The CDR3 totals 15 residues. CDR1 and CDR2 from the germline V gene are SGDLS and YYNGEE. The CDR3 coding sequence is TGTGCCAGCAGCGTATTCGAATCGGAGGAGGGTACGCAGTATTTT. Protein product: CASSVFESEEGTQYF.

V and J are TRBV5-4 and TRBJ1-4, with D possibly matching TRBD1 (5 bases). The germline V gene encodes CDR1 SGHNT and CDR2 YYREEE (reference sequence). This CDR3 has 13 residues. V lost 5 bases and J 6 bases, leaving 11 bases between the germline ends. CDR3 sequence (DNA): TGTGCCAGCAGTCGCGGGGGTTATGAAAAACTGTTTTTT. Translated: CASSRGGYEKLFF.

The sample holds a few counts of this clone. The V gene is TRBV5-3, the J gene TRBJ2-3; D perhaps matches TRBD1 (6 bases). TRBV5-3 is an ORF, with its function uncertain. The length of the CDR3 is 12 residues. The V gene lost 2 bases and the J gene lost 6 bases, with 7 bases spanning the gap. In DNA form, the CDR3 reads TGTGCCAGAAGCTTCAGGGGTGATACGCAGTATTTT. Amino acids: CARSFRGDTQYF.

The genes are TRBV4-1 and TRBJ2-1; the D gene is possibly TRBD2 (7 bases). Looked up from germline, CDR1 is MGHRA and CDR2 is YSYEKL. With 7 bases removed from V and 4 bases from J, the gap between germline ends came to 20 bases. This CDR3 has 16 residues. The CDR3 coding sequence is TGCGCCAGCACAGTGGGAGGGGGGGTACAATACAATGAGCAGTTCTTC. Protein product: CASTVGGGVQYNEQFF.

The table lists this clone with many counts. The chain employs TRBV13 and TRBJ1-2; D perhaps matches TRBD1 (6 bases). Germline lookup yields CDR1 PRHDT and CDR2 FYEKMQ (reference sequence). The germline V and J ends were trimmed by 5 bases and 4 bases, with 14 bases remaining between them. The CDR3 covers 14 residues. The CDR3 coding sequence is TGTGCCAGCAGCACACAGGGTTGGTTCTATGGCTACACCTTC. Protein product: CASSTQGWFYGYTF.